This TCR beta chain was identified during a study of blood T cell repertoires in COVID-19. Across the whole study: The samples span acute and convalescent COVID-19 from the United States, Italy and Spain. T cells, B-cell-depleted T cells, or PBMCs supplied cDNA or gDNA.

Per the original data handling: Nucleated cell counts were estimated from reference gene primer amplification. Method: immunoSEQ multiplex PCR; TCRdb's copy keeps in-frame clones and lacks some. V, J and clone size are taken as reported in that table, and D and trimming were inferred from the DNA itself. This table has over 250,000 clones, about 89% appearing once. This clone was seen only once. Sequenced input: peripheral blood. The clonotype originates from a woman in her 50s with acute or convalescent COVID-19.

The chain's CDR3 is CASTRTGGNYGYTF. As DNA, the CDR3 is TGTGCCAGCACCCGGACAGGGGGCAACTATGGCTACACCTTC. This chain joins TRBV28 and TRBJ1-2, with TRBD1 matching over 11 bases. The germline gives CDR1 MDHEN, CDR2 SYDVKM. The CDR3 loop spans 14 amino acids. J lost 2 bases, V lost 7 bases, and 3 bases had no gene match.